A single sample gave rise to the 7 T cell receptor beta chains below, sequenced in a study of metastatic and nonmetastatic thyroid tumors. Using MiXCR, TCRdb reanalyzed the PCR reads. The sample records about 16,000 clones, about an eighth being singletons. No treatment of any kind had been given to any patient before thyroid surgery. Sequencing was done on a sample of tumor tissue. These receptors came from a female donor with papillary thyroid cancer or a benign thyroid nodule (not recorded which). Some clones in this sample may be carry-over from other donors' samples.

The sample holds a few counts of this clone. It is likely a read error, because the conserved phenylalanine at the end of the CDR3 is missing. This chain connects TRBV5-1 to TRBJ2-1; no reliable D call. The ends were cut back, 0 bases at V and 6 bases at J, with 10 bases in the middle. This CDR3 has 14 amino acids. Looked up from germline, CDR1 is SGHRS and CDR2 is YFSETQ. CDR3 protein: CASSLVLESNEQFS. The CDR3 DNA is TGCGCCAGCAGCTTGGTACTTGAGAGCAATGAGCAGTTCTCC.

This clone has at least ten counts. The chain links TRBV19 to TRBJ1-2; D not resolved. This CDR3 is 14 amino acids long. V was shortened by 2 bases and J by 4 bases, with 11 bases between the two germline ends. Germline CDR1 and CDR2: LNHDA and SQIVND (reference sequence). This CDR3 reads CASSIRLLGYGYTF. Written as DNA, the CDR3 is TGTGCCAGTAGTATACGACTATTGGGCTATGGCTACACCTTC.

At least ten counts were recorded for this clone. This chain connects TRBV5-1 to TRBJ2-2; D gene uncertain. The germline V gene encodes CDR1 SGHRS and CDR2 YFSETQ. V was trimmed by 0 bases and J by 4 bases, leaving 10 bases between them. This CDR3 has 15 amino acids. Here the CDR3 reads CASSLAVPFTGELFF. In DNA, the CDR3 is TGCGCCAGCAGCTTGGCCGTACCGTTCACCGGGGAGCTGTTTTTT.

This clone qualifies as medium-sized. V gene TRBV5-4 combines with J gene TRBJ1-2; weak D call: TRBD1 (5 bases). Germline lookup yields CDR1 SGHNT and CDR2 YYREEE (reference sequence). This CDR3 spans 15 amino acids. V was trimmed by 3 bases and J by 3 bases, leaving 15 bases between them. The CDR3 protein is CASSSSMGRDYGYTF. CDR3 sequence (DNA): TGTGCCAGCAGCTCCTCGATGGGGCGGGACTATGGCTACACCTTC.

This clone was observed many times. The gene calls are TRBV24-1 and TRBJ2-1; TRBD2 matches 7 bases. The V segment lost 3 bases and the J segment 3 bases; nucleotides outside the gene matches: 7. CDR3 length: 16 amino acids. Germline CDR1 is KGHDR and CDR2 is SFDVKD. The CDR3 loop reads CATSDATSENYNEQFF. The CDR3 DNA is TGTGCCACCAGTGATGCAACTAGCGAGAACTACAATGAGCAGTTCTTC.

This clone was counted at least ten times. V gene TRBV11-1 combines with J gene TRBJ1-5; 7 bases align to TRBD1. CDR3 length: 15 residues. V lost 9 bases to trimming and J lost 2 bases; unmatched junction nucleotides: 10. Germline values: CDR1 SGHAT, CDR2 FQDESV (reference sequence). Here the CDR3 DNA reads TGTGCCAGTAGCCGAGGGACAGCCGGCAATCAGCCCCAGCATTTT. This codes for CASSRGTAGNQPQHF.

This clone was observed many times. This chain joins TRBV2 and TRBJ2-5; 7 bases map to TRBD2. The germline CDR1 and CDR2 sequences are SNHLY and FYNNEI. Trimming at V came to 7 bases and at J to 4 bases, leaving 15 bases not matched to a gene. The CDR3 is 16 residues long. The CDR3 sequence is CASIPLGRARGETQYF. The DNA for the CDR3 is TGTGCCAGCATTCCACTGGGGAGGGCCCGGGGAGAGACCCAGTACTTC.